What follows are 5 T cell receptor beta chains derived from one specimen sequenced in a study of cytomegalovirus exposure and HLA in healthy donors. Researchers ran the PCR with 60 Vbeta and 13 Jbeta primers. Generated by immunoSEQ multiplex PCR, the TCRdb table keeps only in-frame clones and is missing some. The data show about 110,000 clones, 60% to 80% seen once. The source material was PBMCs. Receptors were obtained from a boy younger than 18 in good health and CMV-seronegative.

The CDR3 is CASSLGDIDSNQPQHF. CDR3 nucleotide sequence: TGTGCCAGCAGTTTAGGTGACATAGATAGCAATCAGCCCCAGCATTTT. The rearrangement joins TRBV28 to TRBJ1-5; D call uncertain. The CDR3 loop spans 16 amino acids. Trimming took off 2 bases at V and 0 bases at J, with 11 bases between the two ends. Germline V gives CDR1 MDHEN, CDR2 SYDVKM.

This chain links TRBV5-4 with TRBJ2-5; D ambiguous. Germline CDR1 and CDR2: SGHNT and YYREEE (reference sequence). The ends were cut back, 1 base at V and 1 base at J, with 5 bases in the middle. This CDR3 region has 13 residues. The CDR3 DNA sequence: TGTGCCAGCAGCTTGCTACCCCAAGAGACCCAGTACTTC. Amino acids: CASSLLPQETQYF.

The chain uses TRBV4-2 and TRBJ1-3; 7 bases line up with TRBD1. The J segment lost 5 bases and the V segment lost 6 bases, leaving 7 bases of the junction unmatched. The germline gives CDR1 LGHNA, CDR2 YNFKEQ. CDR3 length equals 14 residues. The CDR3 protein is CASSTDRERNTIYF. The CDR3 region has the DNA TGTGCCAGCAGTACCGACAGGGAGCGAAACACCATATATTTT.

J is TRBJ2-1 and V is TRBV4-1, with TRBD1 matching 7 bases. Germline CDR1 MGHRA, CDR2 YSYEKL. V trimming: 1 base; J trimming: 2 bases; junction bases outside the gene matches: 8. The length of the CDR3 is 17 residues. CDR3 sequence: CASSQVKTGRTYNEQFF. The CDR3 nucleotides read TGCGCCAGCAGCCAAGTTAAGACAGGGCGGACCTACAATGAGCAGTTCTTC.

The chain has TRBV10-3 and TRBJ1-6, with 12 bases that match TRBD1. The V gene's germline CDR1 is ENHRY and CDR2 SYGVKD. This CDR3 comprises 14 residues. V lost 7 bases and J lost 10; bases outside the gene matches: 5. The CDR3 sequence: CAIKPGQGASPLHF. The CDR3 DNA reads TGTGCCATCAAACCGGGACAGGGGGCCTCACCCCTCCACTTT.